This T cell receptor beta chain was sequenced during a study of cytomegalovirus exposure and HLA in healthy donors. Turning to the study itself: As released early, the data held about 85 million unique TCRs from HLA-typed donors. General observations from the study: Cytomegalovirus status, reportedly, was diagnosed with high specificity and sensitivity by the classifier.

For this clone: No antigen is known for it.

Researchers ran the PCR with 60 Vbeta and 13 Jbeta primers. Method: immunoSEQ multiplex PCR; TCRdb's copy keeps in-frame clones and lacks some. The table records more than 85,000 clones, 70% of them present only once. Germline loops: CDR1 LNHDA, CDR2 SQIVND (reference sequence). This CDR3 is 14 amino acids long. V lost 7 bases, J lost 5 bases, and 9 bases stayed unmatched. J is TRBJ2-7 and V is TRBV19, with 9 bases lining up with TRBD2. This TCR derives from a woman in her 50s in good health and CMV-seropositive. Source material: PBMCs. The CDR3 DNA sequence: TGTGCCAGTACAAGAACGGGACTAGCTCACGAGCAGTACTTC. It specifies CASTRTGLAHEQYF.